One TCR beta chain is described in this entry. No antigen is known for it. This entry belongs to a study of shared clonotypes between healthy human individuals. Study-wide points: Some naive CD4 clonotypes, roughly 4.5%, turned up in common across a handful of donors.

Using immunoSEQ multiplex PCR, the repertoire was profiled, and TCRdb retains in-frame clones only, with some absent. The sample has about 2.1 million clones; about 94% are singletons. Germline-derived CDR1 and CDR2 are ENHRY and SYGVKD. The CDR3 loop spans 15 amino acids. Trimming took 5 bases from V and 2 from J; bases not matched to a gene: 4. In the naive CD8 group, cells lacked CD45RO and were positively selected for CCR7, so terminally differentiated effector memory CD45RA+ cells were left out. Every contributor of samples was a Caucasian grown-up residing in Nashville, Tennessee. The sample consisted of naive CD8+ T cells from PBMCs. The chain joins TRBV10-3 to TRBJ2-1, with 9 bases matching TRBD2. This receptor was taken from a man younger than 35 in good health. Some clones in this sample may be carry-over from other donors' samples. CDR3 sequence reads: CAISLAGEAYNEQFF. CDR3 sequence (DNA): TGTGCCATCAGTTTAGCGGGAGAGGCCTACAATGAGCAGTTCTTC.